A selection of T cell receptor beta chains follows, all from one sample in a study of T cell responses to AZD1222 COVID-19 vaccine. Sequencing was performed with immunoSEQ multiplex PCR; in TCRdb, only in-frame clones are kept and a portion is missing. Here the sample spans about 130,000 clones, approximately 92% being singletons. Sample: peripheral blood, taken 28 days after the second AZD1222 dose. The receptors were gathered from an adult who received the AZD1222 COVID-19 vaccine. CDR3s leave out the opening cysteine and the closing phenylalanine or tryptophan.

TRBJ2-7,TRBV5-5,11,ASSPERHYEQY
TRBJ1-4,TRBV5-8,10,ASSWVAEKLF
TRBJ1-6,TRBV11-3,13,ASSLFTPPNSPLH
TRBJ1-1,TRBV6-1,11,ASSDLTNTEAF
TRBJ2-7,TRBV27,12,ASSLSDGTYEQY
TRBJ2-7,TRBV11-3,10,ASRRGTAEQY
TRBJ1-2,TRBV10-3,14,AIRGVQGALEYGYT
TRBJ1-3,TRBV19,11,ASSTLTENTIY
TRBJ1-2,TRBV12-3/TRBV12-4,10,ASSLNLSGYT
TRBJ2-7,TRBV6-1,10,ASSERSYEQY
TRBJ2-2,TRBV4-2,13,ASSQDHYGPGELF
TRBJ1-5,TRBV2,12,ASSPDTRNQPQH
TRBJ1-3,TRBV7-9,14,ASSPKRGVSGNTIY
TRBJ2-2,TRBV5-1,12,ASSVDQGAGELF
TRBJ1-6,TRBV7-2,13,ASSPKSSYNSPLH
TRBJ1-5,TRBV5-1,12,ASSLVGGNQPQH
TRBJ1-5,TRBV2,12,ASSDLAGDQPQH
TRBJ1-4,TRBV6-5,11,ASRTRTGGKLF
TRBJ1-1,TRBV7-6,14,ASKLPGTGIYTEAF
TRBJ1-1,TRBV5-1,10,ASSSGTSEAF
TRBJ1-6,TRBV5-8,12,ASSLWTGTSPLH
TRBJ2-5,TRBV7-2,12,ASSLGLGGETQY
TRBJ1-2,TRBV6-6,10,ASRRGVVGYT
TRBJ2-1,TRBV7-3,12,ASSYYGDGNEQF
TRBJ2-5,TRBV19,15,ASSPDSRAGAGETQY
TRBJ2-5,TRBV18,12,ASSDRGARETQY
TRBJ1-3,TRBV11-3,16,ASSLRDSQGDSGNTIY
TRBJ1-2,TRBV28,14,ASIHPGGGQNYGYT
TRBJ1-2,TRBV4-1,14,ASSQAYRGRGDGYT